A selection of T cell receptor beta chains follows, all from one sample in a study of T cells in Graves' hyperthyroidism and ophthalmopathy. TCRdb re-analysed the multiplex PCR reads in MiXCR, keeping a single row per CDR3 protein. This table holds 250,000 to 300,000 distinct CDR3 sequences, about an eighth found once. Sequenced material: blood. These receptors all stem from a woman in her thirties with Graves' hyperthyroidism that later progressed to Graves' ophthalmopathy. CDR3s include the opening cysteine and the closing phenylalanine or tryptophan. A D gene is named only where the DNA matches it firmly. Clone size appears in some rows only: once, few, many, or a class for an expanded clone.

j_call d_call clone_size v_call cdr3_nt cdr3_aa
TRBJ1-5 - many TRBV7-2 TGTGCCAGCAGCCCAACGGGGTCCAATCAGCCCCAGCATTTT CASSPTGSNQPQHF
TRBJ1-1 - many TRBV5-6 TGTGCCAGCAGTTGGGACACTCACACTGAAGCTTTCTTT CASSWDTHTEAFF
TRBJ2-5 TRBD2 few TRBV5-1 TGCGCCAGCAGCTTGGGGACTAGCGTGCAAGAGACCCAGTACTTC CASSLGTSVQETQYF
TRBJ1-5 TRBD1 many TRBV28 TGTGCCAGCAGTCCCACTACAGGGGGGGTTCAGCCCCAGCATTTT CASSPTTGGVQPQHF
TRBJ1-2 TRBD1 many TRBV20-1 TGCAGTGCAGAGGGACAGGGATTATATGGCTACACCTTC CSAEGQGLYGYTF
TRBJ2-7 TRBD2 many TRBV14 TGTGCCAGCAGCTCGACCCTAGCGGGCGCAACCAAGCAGTACTTC CASSSTLAGATKQYF
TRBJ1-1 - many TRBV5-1 TGCGCCAGCAGCTTGGTTGGGTTGGACACTGAAGCTTTCTTT CASSLVGLDTEAFF
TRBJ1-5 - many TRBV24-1 TGTGCCACCAGTGATTTGGGGGGACCGAACAATCAGCCCCAGCATTTT CATSDLGGPNNQPQHF
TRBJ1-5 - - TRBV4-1 TGCGCCAGCAGCCAAGAATTAAATCAGCCCCAGCATTTT CASSQELNQPQHF
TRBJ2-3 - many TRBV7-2 TGTGCCAGCAGCTTAGGGGGGTCGCTGACAGATACGCAGTATTTT CASSLGGSLTDTQYF
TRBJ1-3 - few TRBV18 TGTGCCAGCTCACCACCTATTGGACAAGGAGAGGACACCATATATTTT CASSPPIGQGEDTIYF
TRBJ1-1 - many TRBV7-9 TGTGCCAGCAGCGCAGTTGGCGGCCCAGGTGAGACTGAAGCTTTCTTT CASSAVGGPGETEAFF
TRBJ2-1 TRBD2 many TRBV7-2 TGTGCCAGCTGGGGGCGGGAGGGAAATGAGCAGTTCTTC CASWGREGNEQFF
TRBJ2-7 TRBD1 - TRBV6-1 TGTGCCAGCACCCATCGGGACAGATCCTACGAGCAGTACTTC CASTHRDRSYEQYF
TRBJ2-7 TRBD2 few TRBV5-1 TGCGCCAGCAGCTTTGGACTAGCGGGAGGGGAAGAGCAGTACTTC CASSFGLAGGEEQYF
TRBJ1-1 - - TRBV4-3 TGCGCCAGCAGCCCGACGGTGGACACTGAAGCTTTCTTT CASSPTVDTEAFF
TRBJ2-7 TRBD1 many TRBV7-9 TGTGCCAGCAGCTTATACCCGACAGGGGATTCCTACGAGCAGTACTTC CASSLYPTGDSYEQYF
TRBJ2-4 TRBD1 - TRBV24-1 TGTGCCACCAGTACAGGGGGTAACATTCAGTACTTC CATSTGGNIQYF
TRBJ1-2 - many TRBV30 TGTGCCTGGAGGAACAGATTCGATGGCTACACCTTC CAWRNRFDGYTF
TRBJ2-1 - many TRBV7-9 TGTGCCAGCAGCTTAGGCGTTGGAGGTGAGCAGTTCTTC CASSLGVGGEQFF
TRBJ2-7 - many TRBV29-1 TGCAGCATATACCATAACGAGCAGTACTTC CSIYHNEQYF
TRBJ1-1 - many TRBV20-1 TGCAGTGCAGGGGACTTGAACACTGAAGCTTTCTTT CSAGDLNTEAFF
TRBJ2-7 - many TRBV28 TGTGCCAGCAGTTTAGAGCAGGGTAGCGGCTACGAGCAGTACTTC CASSLEQGSGYEQYF
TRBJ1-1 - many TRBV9 TGTGCCAGCAGCGTAGACACCTCTTCTGAAGCTTTCTTT CASSVDTSSEAFF
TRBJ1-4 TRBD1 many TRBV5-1 TGCGCCAGCAGCTTGGATGACAGGGCTGGGGAAAAACTGTTTTTT CASSLDDRAGEKLFF
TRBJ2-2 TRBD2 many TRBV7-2 TGTGCCAGCAGCCCGACTAGCGGGCTGACCGGGGAGCTGTTTTTT CASSPTSGLTGELFF
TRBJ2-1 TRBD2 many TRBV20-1 TGCAGTGCTTCGAGCGGGGGAGTCCCAAATGAGCAGTTCTTC CSASSGGVPNEQFF
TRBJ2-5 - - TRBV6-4 TGTGCCAGCAGTGACTCAGGACCCCAAGAGACCCAGTACTTC CASSDSGPQETQYF
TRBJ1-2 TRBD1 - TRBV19 TGTGCCAGCGGGACAGGGTCGGGCTATGGCTACACCTTC CASGTGSGYGYTF
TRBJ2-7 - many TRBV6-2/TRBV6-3 TGTGCCAGCAGTTACCCCCAGGCTGGGTACGAGCAGTACTTC CASSYPQAGYEQYF
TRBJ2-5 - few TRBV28 TGTGCCAGCAGTTTTTCATGGGGAACGAACCAAGAGACCCAGTACTTC CASSFSWGTNQETQYF
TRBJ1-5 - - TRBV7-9 TGTGCCAGCAGCAGGGGCGCGGATCAGCCCCAGCATTTT CASSRGADQPQHF
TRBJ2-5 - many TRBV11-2 TGTGCCAGCAGCTTCACCAGTCAAGAGACCCAGTACTTC CASSFTSQETQYF
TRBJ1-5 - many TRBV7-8 TGTGCCAGCAGCTTAGCGCGATCCGGGGTTCAGCCCCAGCATTTT CASSLARSGVQPQHF
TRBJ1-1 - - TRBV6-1 TGTGCCAGCAGCTGGGGGGCTCAGGGGAACACTGAAGCTTTCTTT CASSWGAQGNTEAFF
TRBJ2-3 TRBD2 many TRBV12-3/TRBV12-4 TGTGCCAGCGCTTCCGGGACTAGTGGGACAGATACGCAGTATTTT CASASGTSGTDTQYF
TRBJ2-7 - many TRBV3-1 TGTGCCAGCAGCCAAACGGTACGGGACCTAGGAGGTTACGAGCAGTACTTC CASSQTVRDLGGYEQYF
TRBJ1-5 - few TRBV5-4 TGTGCCAGCAGCTTGGACGTAAATAGCAATCAGCCCCAGCATTTT CASSLDVNSNQPQHF
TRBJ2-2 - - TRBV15 TGTGCCACCAGCAGAGATCCTGGCACCGGGGAGCTGTTTTTT CATSRDPGTGELFF
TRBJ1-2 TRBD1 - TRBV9 TGTGCCAGCAGCGAGGAAACAGGGGGCGCTGACTATGGCTACACCTTC CASSEETGGADYGYTF
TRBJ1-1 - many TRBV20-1 TGCAGTGTCCAGGGGACTGAAGCTTTCTTT CSVQGTEAFF
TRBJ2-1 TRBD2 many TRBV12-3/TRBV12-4 TGTGCCAGCAGTTTATACAGCGGGAGTAGCCATGAGCAGTTCTTC CASSLYSGSSHEQFF
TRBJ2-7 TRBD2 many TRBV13 TGTGCCAGCAGCTTAAGGCGGGAGGGGCCTCGCGAGCAGTACTTC CASSLRREGPREQYF